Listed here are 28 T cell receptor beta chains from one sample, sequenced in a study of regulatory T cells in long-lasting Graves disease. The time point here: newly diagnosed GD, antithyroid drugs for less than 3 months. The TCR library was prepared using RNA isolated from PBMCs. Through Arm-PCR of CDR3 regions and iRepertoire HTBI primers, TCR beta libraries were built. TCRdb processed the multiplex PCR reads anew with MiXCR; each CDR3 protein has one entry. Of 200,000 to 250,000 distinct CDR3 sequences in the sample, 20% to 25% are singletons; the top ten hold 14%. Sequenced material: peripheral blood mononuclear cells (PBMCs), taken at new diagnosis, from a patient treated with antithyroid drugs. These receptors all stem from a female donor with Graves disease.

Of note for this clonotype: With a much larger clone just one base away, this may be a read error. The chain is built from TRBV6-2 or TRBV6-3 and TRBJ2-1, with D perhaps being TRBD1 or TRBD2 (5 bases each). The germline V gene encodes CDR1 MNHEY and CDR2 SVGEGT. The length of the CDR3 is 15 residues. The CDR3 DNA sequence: TGTGCCAACAGTTACTATGAGAGGGGACACAATGAGCAGTTCTTC. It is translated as CANSYYERGHNEQFF.

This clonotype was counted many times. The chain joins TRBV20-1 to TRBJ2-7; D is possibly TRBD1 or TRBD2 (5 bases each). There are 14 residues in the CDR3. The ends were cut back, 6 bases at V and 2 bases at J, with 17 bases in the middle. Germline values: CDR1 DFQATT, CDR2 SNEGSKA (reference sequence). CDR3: CSASGWGNTYEQYF. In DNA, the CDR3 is TGCAGTGCCTCTGGGTGGGGGAATACCTACGAGCAGTACTTC.

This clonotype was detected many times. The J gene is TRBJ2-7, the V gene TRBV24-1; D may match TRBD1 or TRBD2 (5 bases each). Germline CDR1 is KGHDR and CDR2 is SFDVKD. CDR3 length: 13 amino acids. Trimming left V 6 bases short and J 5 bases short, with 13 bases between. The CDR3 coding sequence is TGTGCCACCAGTCCTGGGGGAGTCCACGAGCAGTACTTC. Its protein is CATSPGGVHEQYF.

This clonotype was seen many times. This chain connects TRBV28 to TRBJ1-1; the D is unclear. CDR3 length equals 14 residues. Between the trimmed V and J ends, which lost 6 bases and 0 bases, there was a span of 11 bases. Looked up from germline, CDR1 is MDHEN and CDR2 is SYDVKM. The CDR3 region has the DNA TGTGCCAGCAGCTTGGAAACCCTGAACACTGAAGCTTTCTTT. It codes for CASSLETLNTEAFF. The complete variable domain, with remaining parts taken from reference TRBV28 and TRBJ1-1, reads DVKVTQSSRYLVKRTGEKVFLECVQDMDHENMFWYRQDPGLGLRLIYFSYDVKMKEKGDIPEGYSVSREKKERFSLILESASTNQTSMYLCASSLETLNTEAFFGQGTRLTVV.

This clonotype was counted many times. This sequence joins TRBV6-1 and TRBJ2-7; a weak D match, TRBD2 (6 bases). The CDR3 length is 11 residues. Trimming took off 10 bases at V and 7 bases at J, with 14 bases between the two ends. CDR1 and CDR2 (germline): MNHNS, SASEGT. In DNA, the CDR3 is TGTGCCACAAGACTAGTTAGTGAGCAGTACTTC. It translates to CATRLVSEQYF.

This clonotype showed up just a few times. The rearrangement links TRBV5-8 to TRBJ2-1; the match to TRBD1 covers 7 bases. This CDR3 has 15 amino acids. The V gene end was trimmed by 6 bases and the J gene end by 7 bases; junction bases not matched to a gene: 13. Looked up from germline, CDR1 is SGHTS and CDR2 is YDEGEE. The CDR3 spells CASIQPGQRLNEQFF. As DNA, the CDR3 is TGTGCCAGCATCCAACCGGGACAGAGGTTGAATGAGCAGTTCTTC.

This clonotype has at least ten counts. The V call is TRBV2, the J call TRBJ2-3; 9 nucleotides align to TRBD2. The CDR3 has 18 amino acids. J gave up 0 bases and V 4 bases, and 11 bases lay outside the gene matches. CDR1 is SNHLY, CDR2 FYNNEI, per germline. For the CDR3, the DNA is TGTGCCAGCAGTGTATACGCTAGCGGGGTATCTAGCACAGATACGCAGTATTTT. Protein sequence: CASSVYASGVSSTDTQYF.

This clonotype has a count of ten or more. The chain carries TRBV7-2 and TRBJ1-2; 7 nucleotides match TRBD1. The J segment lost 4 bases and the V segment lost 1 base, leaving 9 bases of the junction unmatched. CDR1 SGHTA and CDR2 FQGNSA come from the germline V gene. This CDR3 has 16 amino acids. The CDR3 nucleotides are TGTGCCAGCAGCTTAGGGGGGCACAGGGGTGGCTATGGCTACACCTTC. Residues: CASSLGGHRGGYGYTF.

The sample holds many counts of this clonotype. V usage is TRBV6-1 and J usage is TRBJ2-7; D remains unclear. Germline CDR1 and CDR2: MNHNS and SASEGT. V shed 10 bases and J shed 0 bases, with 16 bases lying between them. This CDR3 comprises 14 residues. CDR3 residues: CAIRSATLSYEQYF. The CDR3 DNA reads TGTGCCATCCGAAGCGCAACCCTCTCCTACGAGCAGTACTTC.

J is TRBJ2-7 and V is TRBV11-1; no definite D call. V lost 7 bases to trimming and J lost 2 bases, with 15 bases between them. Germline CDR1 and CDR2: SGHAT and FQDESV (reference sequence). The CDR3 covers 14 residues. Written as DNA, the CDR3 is TGTGCCAGCACCCCGGGTGGGCACACCTACGAGCAGTACTTC. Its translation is CASTPGGHTYEQYF. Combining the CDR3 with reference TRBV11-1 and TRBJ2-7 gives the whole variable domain EAEVAQSPRYKITEKSQAVAFWCDPISGHATLYWYRQILGQGPELLVQFQDESVVDDSQLPKDRFSAERLKGVDSTLKIQPAELGDSAMYLCASTPGGHTYEQYFGPGTRLTVT.

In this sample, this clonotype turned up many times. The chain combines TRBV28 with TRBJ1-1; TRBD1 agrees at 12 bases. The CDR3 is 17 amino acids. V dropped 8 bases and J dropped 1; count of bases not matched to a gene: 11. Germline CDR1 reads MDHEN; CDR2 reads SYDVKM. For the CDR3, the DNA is TGTGCCAGCCACCCCCCGGGACAGGGGGCGTCGAACACTGAAGCTTTCTTT. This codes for CASHPPGQGASNTEAFF.

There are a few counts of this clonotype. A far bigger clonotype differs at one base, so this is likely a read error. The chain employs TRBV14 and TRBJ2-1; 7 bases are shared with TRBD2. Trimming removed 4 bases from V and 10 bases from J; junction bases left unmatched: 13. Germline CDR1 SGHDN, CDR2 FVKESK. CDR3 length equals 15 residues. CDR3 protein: CASSRGRDWDYEQFF. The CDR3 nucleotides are TGTGCCAGCAGCCGCGGACGGGATTGGGACTACGAGCAGTTCTTC.

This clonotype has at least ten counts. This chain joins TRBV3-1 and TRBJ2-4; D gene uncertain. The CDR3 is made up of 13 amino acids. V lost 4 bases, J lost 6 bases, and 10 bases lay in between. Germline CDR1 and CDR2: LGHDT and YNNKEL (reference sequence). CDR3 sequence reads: CASSPSRTNIQYF. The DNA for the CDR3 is TGTGCCAGCAGCCCAAGCCGAACAAACATTCAGTACTTC.

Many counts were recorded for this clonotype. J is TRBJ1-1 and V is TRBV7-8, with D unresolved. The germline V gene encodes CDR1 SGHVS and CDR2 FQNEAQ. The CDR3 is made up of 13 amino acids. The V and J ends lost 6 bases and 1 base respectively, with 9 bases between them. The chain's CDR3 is CASSRVGNTEAFF. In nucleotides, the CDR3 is TGTGCCAGCAGTCGGGTGGGGAACACTGAAGCTTTCTTT. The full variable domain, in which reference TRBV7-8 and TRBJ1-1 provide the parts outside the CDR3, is GAGVSQSPRYKVAKRGQDVALRCDPISGHVSLFWYQQALGQGPEFLTYFQNEAQLDKSGLPSDRFFAERPEGSVSTLKIQRTQQEDSAVYLCASSRVGNTEAFFGQGTRLTVV.

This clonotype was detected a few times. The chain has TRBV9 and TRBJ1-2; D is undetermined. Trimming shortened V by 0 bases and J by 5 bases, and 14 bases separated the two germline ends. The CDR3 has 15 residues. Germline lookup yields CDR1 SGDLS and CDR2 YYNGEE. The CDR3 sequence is CASSVDRSQTYGYTF. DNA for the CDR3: TGTGCCAGCAGCGTAGATCGAAGCCAAACATATGGCTACACCTTC.

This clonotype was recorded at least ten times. In DNA form, the CDR3 reads TGTGCCAGCAGCTTAGCGCGACTAGACGACGAGCAGTACTTC. This codes for CASSLARLDDEQYF. This rearrangement joins TRBV7-9 to TRBJ2-7; the D gene is possibly TRBD2 (6 bases). Trimming stripped 0 bases from V and 5 bases from J, with 11 bases between. CDR1 and CDR2 from the germline V gene are SEHNR and FQNEAQ (reference sequence). CDR3 length: 14 residues.

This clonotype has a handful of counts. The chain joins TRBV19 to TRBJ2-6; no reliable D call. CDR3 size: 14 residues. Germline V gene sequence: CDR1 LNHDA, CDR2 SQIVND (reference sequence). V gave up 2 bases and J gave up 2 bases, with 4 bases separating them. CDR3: CASSISPGANVLTF. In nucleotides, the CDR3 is TGTGCCAGTAGTATATCTCCTGGGGCCAACGTCCTGACTTTC.

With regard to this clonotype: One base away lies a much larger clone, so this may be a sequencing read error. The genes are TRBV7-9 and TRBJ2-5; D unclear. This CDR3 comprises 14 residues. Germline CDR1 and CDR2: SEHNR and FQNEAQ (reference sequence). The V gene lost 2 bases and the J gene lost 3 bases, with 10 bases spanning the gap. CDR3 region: CASSLKVGKETQYF. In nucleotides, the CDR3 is TGTGCCAGCAGCTTAAAGGTGGGCAAAGAGACCCAGTACTTC.

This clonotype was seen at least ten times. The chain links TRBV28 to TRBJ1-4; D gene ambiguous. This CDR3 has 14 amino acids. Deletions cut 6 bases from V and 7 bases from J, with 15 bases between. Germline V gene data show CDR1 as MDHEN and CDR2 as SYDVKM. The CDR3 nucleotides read TGTGCCAGCAGCTCCGGGCCCTCGCCTGAAAAACTGTTTTTT. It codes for CASSSGPSPEKLFF. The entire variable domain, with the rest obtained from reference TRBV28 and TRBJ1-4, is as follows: DVKVTQSSRYLVKRTGEKVFLECVQDMDHENMFWYRQDPGLGLRLIYFSYDVKMKEKGDIPEGYSVSREKKERFSLILESASTNQTSMYLCASSSGPSPEKLFFGSGTQLSVL.

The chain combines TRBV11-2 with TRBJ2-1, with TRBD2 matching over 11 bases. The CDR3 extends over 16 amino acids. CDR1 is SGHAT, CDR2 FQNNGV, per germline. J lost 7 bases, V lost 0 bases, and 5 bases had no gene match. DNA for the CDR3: TGTGCCAGCAGCTTAGAGGCTAGCGGGAGGATTAATGAGCAGTTCTTC. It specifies CASSLEASGRINEQFF.

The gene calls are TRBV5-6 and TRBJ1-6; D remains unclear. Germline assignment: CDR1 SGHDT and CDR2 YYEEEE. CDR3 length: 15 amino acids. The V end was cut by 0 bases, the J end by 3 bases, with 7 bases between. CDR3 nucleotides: TGTGCCAGCAGCTTGGCCAACAGCTATAATTCACCCCTCCACTTT. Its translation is CASSLANSYNSPLHF.

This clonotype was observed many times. For the CDR3, the DNA is TGTGCCAGCAGCTCCCGACAGGGCTATTCACCCCTCCACTTT. It is translated as CASSSRQGYSPLHF. This chain uses TRBV7-2 with TRBJ1-6, with 7 nucleotides matching TRBD1. The CDR3 sequence is 14 residues long. Germline trimming cut 4 bases from V and 8 bases from J; bases unmatched to any gene: 5. CDR1 and CDR2 (germline): SGHTA, FQGNSA.

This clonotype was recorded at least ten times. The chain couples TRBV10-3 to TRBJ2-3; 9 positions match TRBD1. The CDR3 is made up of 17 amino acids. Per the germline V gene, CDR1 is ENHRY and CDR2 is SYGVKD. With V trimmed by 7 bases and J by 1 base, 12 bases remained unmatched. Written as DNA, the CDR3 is TGTGCCATCAACACCTTACAGGGGGCTGTCGGCACAGATACGCAGTATTTT. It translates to CAINTLQGAVGTDTQYF.

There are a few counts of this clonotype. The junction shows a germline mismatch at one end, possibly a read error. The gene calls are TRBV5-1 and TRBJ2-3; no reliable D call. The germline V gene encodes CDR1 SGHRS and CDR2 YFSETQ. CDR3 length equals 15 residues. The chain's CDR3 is CASRPRLNVGDTQYF. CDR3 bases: TGTGCCAGCAGACCTCGTCTGAATGTCGGAGATACGCAGTATTTT.

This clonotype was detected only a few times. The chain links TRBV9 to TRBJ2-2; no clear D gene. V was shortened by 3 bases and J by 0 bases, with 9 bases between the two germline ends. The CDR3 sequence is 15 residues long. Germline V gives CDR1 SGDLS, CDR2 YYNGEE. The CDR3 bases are TGTGCCAGCAGCGCTGGCCAATCGAACACCGGGGAGCTGTTTTTT. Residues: CASSAGQSNTGELFF.

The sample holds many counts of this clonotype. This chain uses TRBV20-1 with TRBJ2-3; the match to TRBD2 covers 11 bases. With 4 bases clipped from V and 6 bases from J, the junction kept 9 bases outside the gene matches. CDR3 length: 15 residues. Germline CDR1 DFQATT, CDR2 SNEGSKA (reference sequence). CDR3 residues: CSAKASGGPLDTQYF. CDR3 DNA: TGCAGTGCTAAGGCTAGCGGGGGGCCACTGGATACGCAGTATTTT.

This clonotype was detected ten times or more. The CDR3 loop reads CSARDFDRGRTGELFF. CDR3 in DNA: TGCAGTGCTAGAGATTTTGACAGGGGGCGGACCGGGGAGCTGTTTTTT. The chain recombines TRBV20-1 with TRBJ2-2, with 10 bases aligning to TRBD1. The CDR3 extends over 16 amino acids. Trimming took 0 bases from V and 5 from J; bases not matched to a gene: 6. Germline CDR1 is DFQATT and CDR2 is SNEGSKA (reference sequence).

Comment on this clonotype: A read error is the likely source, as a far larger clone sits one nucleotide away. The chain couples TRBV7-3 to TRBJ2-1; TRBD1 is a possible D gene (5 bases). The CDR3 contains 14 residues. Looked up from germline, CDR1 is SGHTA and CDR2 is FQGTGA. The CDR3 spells CASSPPDSYNERFF. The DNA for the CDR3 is TGTGCCAGCTCACCACCTGACAGCTACAATGAGCGGTTCTTC.